This TCR beta chain was documented in a study of OX40 agonist ivuxolimab in advanced cancers. Background for the entire study: The costimulatory receptor OX40 (CD134) was targeted by ivuxolimab, a fully human IgG2 agonistic monoclonal antibody. Intravenous ivuxolimab was administered to patients every 2 weeks at six dose levels: 0.01, 0.1, 0.3, 1.5, 3 and 10 mg/kg. Among the 50 to 55 dose-escalation patients, some 20 had hepatocellular carcinoma, around 15 melanoma, 9 renal cell carcinoma and 9 head and neck cancer. In the dose-escalation cohort, roughly 82% of patients were male, and the mean age was 60 years with a range of roughly 20 to 79. Patients were allowed to have had prior anti-PD-1, anti-PD-L1 or anti-CTLA-4 therapy, and 30% to 40% of the dose-escalation patients had previously received checkpoint inhibitors. Partial responses occurred in three dose-escalation patients, of whom one had hepatocellular carcinoma and two had cutaneous melanoma. The purpose of peripheral TCRbeta sequencing was to test whether ivuxolimab changed TCR sequence diversity and led to clonal T-cell expansion. The paper describes the monotherapy dose-escalation part (N of about 54 patients) of the phase I trial of ivuxolimab. On the study overall, not on this receptor specifically: In the 0.1-3.0 mg/kg groups, partial responders were among the patients with the lowest normalized peripheral clonal expansion, particularly in CD8+ T cells. At doses from 0.1 to 3.0 mg/kg, clonal expansion was seen in both CD4+ and CD8+ blood T cells between baseline and week 6. The antigen specificity of the peripheral T cells that underwent clonal expansion was not determined. Low levels of normalized T-cell clonal expansion were also seen in some patients who did not respond. On average, CD8+ T cells showed more expanded clones than CD4+ T cells after ivuxolimab.

Patients with a history of autoimmune disease or receiving systemic immunosuppression were excluded from the trial. Peripheral blood for TCR sequencing was collected from all dose cohorts at baseline, on cycle 4 day 1, and on cycle 7 day 1. Samples came from an open-label, multicenter, first-in-human phase I dose-escalation trial of ivuxolimab. Adults with locally advanced or metastatic melanoma, renal cell carcinoma, hepatocellular carcinoma or head and neck squamous cell carcinoma were enrolled in the trial. Before TCR sequencing, CD4+ and CD8+ T cells were separately sorted from peripheral blood. In the case of this clone: The antigen it binds to is not known. Base qualities are not provided; no much larger clone lies one nucleotide away.

For sequencing of the TCRbeta CDR3 region, genomic DNA was extracted from the sorted cells. The immunoSEQ Assay was used for sequencing of TCRbeta CDR3 regions. TCRdb took this table from immuneACCESS and kept in-frame rearrangements with V and J called. Such tables lack part of the clones; where checked against another copy, unresolved V genes explain under half of the gap, and the rest is unexplained. Counted in this sample were some 58,000 clones; approximately 80% of them appeared once. The ten largest clones represent 3% to 4% of the sample. CDR1 and CDR2, looked up from the germline V gene, are SGDLS and YYNGEE. Spanning cysteine to phenylalanine, the CDR3 consists of 15 amino acids. This entry keeps only the CDR3 DNA: 45 bases, framed from base 1. V is trimmed back by 3 bases and J by 5 bases, and the junction contains 11 bases that no gene match accounts for.

The sequence is built from TRBV9 and TRBJ2-7; the junction holds 7 bases that match TRBD2. This receptor was identified in an adult with an advanced solid tumor such as melanoma, head and neck, liver or kidney cancer. Material: CD4+ or CD8+ T cells sorted from blood, obtained in a trial of the OX40 agonist ivuxolimab. The CDR3 loop reads CASSGSGREGNEQYF. The DNA sequence is TGTGCCAGCAGCGGTAGCGGGCGGGAAGGTAACGAGCAGTACTTC.